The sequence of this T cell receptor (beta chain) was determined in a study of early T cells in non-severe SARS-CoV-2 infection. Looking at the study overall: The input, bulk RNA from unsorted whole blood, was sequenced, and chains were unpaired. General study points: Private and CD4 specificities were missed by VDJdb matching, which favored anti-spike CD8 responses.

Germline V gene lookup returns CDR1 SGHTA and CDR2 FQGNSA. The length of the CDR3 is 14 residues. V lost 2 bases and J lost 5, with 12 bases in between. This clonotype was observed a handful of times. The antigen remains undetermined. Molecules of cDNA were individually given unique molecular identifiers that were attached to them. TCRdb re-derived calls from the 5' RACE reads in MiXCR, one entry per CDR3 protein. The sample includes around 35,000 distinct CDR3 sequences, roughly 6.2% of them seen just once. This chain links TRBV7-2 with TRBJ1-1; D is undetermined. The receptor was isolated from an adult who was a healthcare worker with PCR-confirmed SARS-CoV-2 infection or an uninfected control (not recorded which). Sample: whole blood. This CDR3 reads CASSLLQSKTEAFF. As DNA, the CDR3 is TGTGCCAGCAGCTTATTACAAAGTAAAACTGAAGCTTTCTTT.